The 17 T cell receptor beta chains below were found in one sample sequenced in a study of shared clonotypes between healthy human individuals. The method was immunoSEQ multiplex PCR; TCRdb's version includes in-frame clones alone and lacks a portion of them. The sample includes about 680,000 clones, around four fifths of them seen just once. The specimen was memory CD4+ T cells sorted from blood. Subset indicated: CD45RA-negative fraction. The receptors come from a woman in her 30s in good health.

The J gene is TRBJ1-4, the V gene TRBV28; 12 bases align to TRBD1. The CDR3 extends over 15 amino acids. Trimming at V came to 10 bases and at J to 16 bases, leaving 19 bases not matched to a gene. The germline gives CDR1 MDHEN, CDR2 SYDVKM. The CDR3 region has the DNA TGTGCCACCGCTGTTCAGGGACAGGGGGCGCGCAGGTCGTTTTTT. Translation gives CATAVQGQGARRSFF.

CDR3 in DNA: TGTGCCAGCAGCTCGACTAGCGGGAGGATCGACGAGCAGTACTTC. Translated, it gives CASSSTSGRIDEQYF. The chain carries TRBV7-2 and TRBJ2-7; 13 nucleotides align to TRBD2. CDR1 is SGHTA, CDR2 FQGNSA, per germline. The CDR3 spans 15 residues. The J segment lost 5 bases and the V segment lost 4 bases, leaving 5 bases of the junction unmatched.

The chain employs TRBV7-2 and TRBJ2-1; D remains ambiguous. The CDR3 runs to 14 residues. The V end was cut by 5 bases, the J end by 6 bases, with 14 bases between. Germline V gives CDR1 SGHTA, CDR2 FQGNSA. CDR3 region: CASSRPPPFNEQFF. The CDR3 DNA sequence: TGTGCCAGCAGCCGTCCCCCCCCTTTCAATGAGCAGTTCTTC. The variable domain in full, with the rest retrieved from reference TRBV7-2 and TRBJ2-1, is GAGVSQSPSNKVTEKGKDVELRCDPISGHTALYWYRQSLGQGLEFLIYFQGNSAPDKSGLPSDRFSAERTGGSVSTLTIQRTQQEDSAVYLCASSRPPPFNEQFFGPGTRLTVL.

V is TRBV19 and J is TRBJ1-2; TRBD1 matches 7 bases. The length of the CDR3 is 14 residues. Trimming cost V 7 bases and J 0 bases; bases outside gene matches: 5. Germline V lookup: CDR1 LNHDA, CDR2 SQIVND (reference sequence). In DNA, the CDR3 is TGTGCCAGTATAGACAGGGCCACTAACTATGGCTACACCTTC. It encodes CASIDRATNYGYTF.

This clone turned up a few times. The chain is built from TRBV2 and TRBJ1-4; 10 bases are a match to TRBD1. The CDR3 is made up of 13 amino acids. CDR1 SNHLY and CDR2 FYNNEI come from the germline V gene. The J segment lost 8 bases and the V segment lost 6 bases, leaving 3 bases of the junction unmatched. The CDR3 DNA follows: TGTGCCAGCAGGGGACAGGGGTTCGAAAAACTGTTTTTT. As protein: CASRGQGFEKLFF.

This clone was detected a few times. The chain combines TRBV7-6 with TRBJ2-5, with 11 bases fitting TRBD2. V lost 1 base, J lost 6 bases, and 10 bases stayed unmatched. Germline-derived CDR1 and CDR2 are SGHVS and FNYEAQ. The CDR3 has 17 amino acids. The CDR3 region has the DNA TGTGCCAGCAGCTTAGGCACCGGGACTAGCGGTGTGCAGACCCAGTACTTC. Protein: CASSLGTGTSGVQTQYF.

The V call is TRBV9, the J call TRBJ2-1; 10 bases are shared with TRBD2. The junction had 7 bases not matched to a gene; V was cut back by 0 bases and J by 7 bases. The CDR3 loop spans 16 amino acids. CDR1 and CDR2 (germline): SGDLS, YYNGEE. Here the CDR3 reads CASSVVGLAGVNEQFF. CDR3 nucleotides: TGTGCCAGCAGCGTAGTAGGGCTAGCGGGAGTAAATGAGCAGTTCTTC.

This clone is a singleton in its sample. The CDR3 here is CASSGGREWGEQYF. The CDR3 DNA sequence: TGCGCCAGCAGCGGAGGACGGGAGTGGGGCGAGCAGTACTTC. This rearrangement joins TRBV5-1 to TRBJ2-7, with D possibly being TRBD2 (6 bases). This CDR3 has 14 residues. Germline lookup yields CDR1 SGHRS and CDR2 YFSETQ. The V end was cut by 4 bases, the J end by 6 bases, with 17 bases between. Drawing the rest from reference TRBV5-1 and TRBJ2-7, the complete variable domain is KAGVTQTPRYLIKTRGQQVTLSCSPISGHRSVSWYQQTPGQGLQFLFEYFSETQRNKGNFPGRFSGRQFSNSRSEMNVSTLELGDSALYLCASSGGREWGEQYFGPGTRLTVT.

The J gene is TRBJ2-1, the V gene TRBV18; D ambiguous. Trimming stripped 1 base from V and 2 bases from J, with 12 bases between. Germline V gene lookup returns CDR1 KGHSH and CDR2 LQKENI. The CDR3 covers 16 residues. CDR3 sequence reads: CASSPQAASAYNEQFF. CDR3 nucleotide sequence: TGTGCCAGCTCACCACAGGCGGCCAGTGCCTACAATGAGCAGTTCTTC. The full variable domain, with the rest looked up from reference TRBV18 and TRBJ2-1, is NAGVMQNPRHLVRRRGQEARLRCSPMKGHSHVYWYRQLPEEGLKFMVYLQKENIIDESGMPKERFSAEFPKEGPSILRIQQVVRGDSAAYFCASSPQAASAYNEQFFGPGTRLTVL.

The gene calls are TRBV2 and TRBJ2-7; 13 bases are a match to TRBD2. This CDR3 is built from 19 residues. Germline CDR1 and CDR2: SNHLY and FYNNEI. V was pared by 4 bases and J by 5 bases, with 17 bases of the junction left unmatched. Here the CDR3 DNA reads TGTGCCAGCAGTGGCCCCACTAGCGGGAGGGCCTATTTTCAGAACGAGCAGTACTTC. Encoded protein: CASSGPTSGRAYFQNEQYF.

This rearrangement joins TRBV4-1 to TRBJ2-3, with TRBD2 identical over 9 bases. Germline CDR1 MGHRA, CDR2 YSYEKL. J gave up 6 bases and V 1 base, and 8 bases lay outside the gene matches. The CDR3 is made up of 16 amino acids. CDR3: CASSQGNSGSPDTQYF. CDR3 DNA: TGCGCCAGCAGCCAAGGAAATAGCGGGAGCCCCGATACGCAGTATTTT.

This clone was seen a few times. CDR3 nucleotides: TGTGCCAGCAGCCCCCGGGGACACCAACCCTCTGAAGCTTTCTTT. Translated: CASSPRGHQPSEAFF. The chain carries TRBV11-2 and TRBJ1-1, with D perhaps matching TRBD1 (6 bases). The CDR3 has 15 residues. CDR1 and CDR2 (germline): SGHAT, FQNNGV. Trimming left V 5 bases short and J 6 bases short, with 19 bases between.

The table lists this clone with a count of one. V is TRBV18 and J is TRBJ2-2, with TRBD1 as a possible D gene (5 bases). Germline V gene lookup returns CDR1 KGHSH and CDR2 LQKENI. The CDR3 spans 15 residues. Trimming left V 3 bases short and J 9 bases short, with 17 bases between. This CDR3 reads CASSPTRDNIRELFF. The CDR3 DNA is TGTGCCAGCTCACCCACCAGGGATAACATCAGGGAGCTGTTTTTT.

The chain is built from TRBV28 and TRBJ2-3; D is ambiguous. V was trimmed by 7 bases and J by 2 bases, leaving 19 bases between them. This CDR3 is built from 16 residues. Germline loops: CDR1 MDHEN, CDR2 SYDVKM. This chain's CDR3 is CASISKWFTSTDTQYF. As DNA, the CDR3 is TGTGCCAGCATTTCGAAGTGGTTCACCTCCACAGATACGCAGTATTTT.

The gene calls are TRBV7-9 and TRBJ2-7; 7 nucleotides match TRBD1. This CDR3 comprises 14 residues. Germline CDR1 SEHNR, CDR2 FQNEAQ (reference sequence). With 5 bases clipped from V and 3 bases from J, the junction kept 7 bases outside the gene matches. DNA of the CDR3: TGTGCCAGCAGCCCAGGACAGGCCTACTACGAGCAGTACTTC. Translated, it gives CASSPGQAYYEQYF.

The chain recombines TRBV18 with TRBJ1-1, with 7 bases that match TRBD1. V trimming: 8 bases; J trimming: 6 bases; junction bases outside the gene matches: 6. CDR1 KGHSH and CDR2 LQKENI come from the germline V gene. CDR3 size: 12 residues. CDR3 bases: TGTGCCAGCCGATCACAGGGGTCTGAAGCTTTCTTT. Translated, it gives CASRSQGSEAFF.

The chain couples TRBV7-2 to TRBJ1-1; TRBD1 might be the D (5 bases). Germline CDR1 is SGHTA and CDR2 is FQGNSA. Between the trimmed V and J ends, which lost 6 bases and 2 bases, there was a span of 28 bases. CDR3 length: 19 amino acids. For the CDR3, the DNA is TGTGCCAGCAGTCACCGGGGTACTAGGCGGACAAGGGGAAACACTGAAGCTTTCTTT. The encoded protein is CASSHRGTRRTRGNTEAFF. The full variable domain, in which reference TRBV7-2 and TRBJ1-1 provide the parts outside the CDR3, is GAGVSQSPSNKVTEKGKDVELRCDPISGHTALYWYRQSLGQGLEFLIYFQGNSAPDKSGLPSDRFSAERTGGSVSTLTIQRTQQEDSAVYLCASSHRGTRRTRGNTEAFFGQGTRLTVV.